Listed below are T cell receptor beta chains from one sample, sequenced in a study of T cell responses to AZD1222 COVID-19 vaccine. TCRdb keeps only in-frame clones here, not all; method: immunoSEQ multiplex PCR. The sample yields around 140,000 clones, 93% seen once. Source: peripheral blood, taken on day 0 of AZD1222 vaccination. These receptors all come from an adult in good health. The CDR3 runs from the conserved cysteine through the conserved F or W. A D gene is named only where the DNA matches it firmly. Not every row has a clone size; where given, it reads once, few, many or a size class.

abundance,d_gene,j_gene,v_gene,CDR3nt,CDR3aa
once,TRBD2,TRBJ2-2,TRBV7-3,TGTGCCAGCGGGCTAGCGGGAGGCGGGGAGCTGTTTTTT,CASGLAGGGELFF
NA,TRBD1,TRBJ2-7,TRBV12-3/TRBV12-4,TGTGCCAGCAGTAGGGGACAGACATACGAGCAGTACTTC,CASSRGQTYEQYF
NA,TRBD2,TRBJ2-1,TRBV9,TGTGCCAGCAGCGTGGGGACTAGCGGGGGGGTCAGTGAGCAGTTCTTC,CASSVGTSGGVSEQFF
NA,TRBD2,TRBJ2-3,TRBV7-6,TGTGCCAGCAGCTTAGAGGCGGGGACTAGCGGTTTTACAGATACGCAGTATTTT,CASSLEAGTSGFTDTQYF
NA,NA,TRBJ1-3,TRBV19,TGTGCCAGTACCCCGTGGGGGGAAATTGCTGGAAACACCATATATTTT,CASTPWGEIAGNTIYF
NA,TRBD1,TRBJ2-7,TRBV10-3,TGTGCCATCAGGGAACAGGGGCCCACCGTGGGCGAGCAGTACTTC,CAIREQGPTVGEQYF
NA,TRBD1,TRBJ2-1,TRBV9,TGTGCCAGCAGCGTATCCGACAGGGGGCTGGGCAATGAGCAGTTCTTC,CASSVSDRGLGNEQFF
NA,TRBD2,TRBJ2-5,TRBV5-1,TGCGCCAGCAGCCCGGGACTAGCGGGAGAAGAGACCCAGTACTTC,CASSPGLAGEETQYF
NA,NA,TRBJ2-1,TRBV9,TGTGCCAGCAGCCTGGTCCTGGAGGCTACCAATGAGCAGTTCTTC,CASSLVLEATNEQFF
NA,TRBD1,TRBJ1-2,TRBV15,TGTGCCACCAGCAGAGAGGAGGGGAAGGGGACAGGGACCGATGGCTACACCTTC,CATSREEGKGTGTDGYTF
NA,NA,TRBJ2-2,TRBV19,TGTGCCAGTAGTATTTTCGGGGGGAACACCGGGGAGCTGTTTTTT,CASSIFGGNTGELFF
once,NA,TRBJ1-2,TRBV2,TGTGCCTCCACCCCCCGTGGGGATGGCTACACCTTC,CASTPRGDGYTF
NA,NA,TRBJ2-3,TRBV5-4,TGTGCCAGCAGCCCAAATGACTCGCCCCTCGGGTCAGATACGCAGTATTTT,CASSPNDSPLGSDTQYF
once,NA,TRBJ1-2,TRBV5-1,TGCGCCAGCAGCTTGACGGGGGGCTTAAACTATGGCTACACCTTC,CASSLTGGLNYGYTF
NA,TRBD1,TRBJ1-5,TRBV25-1,TGTGCCAGCAGTGAACCAGGGGGGAGCAATCAGCCCCAGCATTTT,CASSEPGGSNQPQHF
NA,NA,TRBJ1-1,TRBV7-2,TGTGCCAGCAGCTCCCAGATGGGCAGGGTCGCTTTCTTT,CASSSQMGRVAFF
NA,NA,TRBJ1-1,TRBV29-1,TGCAGCGTTGATATAGGTGGGATGAACACTGAAGCTTTCTTT,CSVDIGGMNTEAFF
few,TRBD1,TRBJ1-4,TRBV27,TGTGCCAGCAGTTTGAACAGGGGGGCAACTAATGAAAAACTGTTTTTT,CASSLNRGATNEKLFF
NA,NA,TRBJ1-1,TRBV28,TGTGCCAGCAGTTTAAAGGGTCTAGAAGCTTTCTTT,CASSLKGLEAFF
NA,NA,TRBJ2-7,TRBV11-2,TGTGCCAGCAGCCTAGGGGTCTACGAGCAGTACTTC,CASSLGVYEQYF
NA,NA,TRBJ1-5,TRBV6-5,TGTGCCACGGATCGGTCGGTGGGGGCGCGACAGCCCCAGCATTTT,CATDRSVGARQPQHF
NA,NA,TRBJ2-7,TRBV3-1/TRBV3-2,TGTGCCAGCAGCCAAGATAGTGGACACCAGTACTTC,CASSQDSGHQYF
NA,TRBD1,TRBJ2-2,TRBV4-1,TGCGCCAGCAGCCAAGTATGGAGGACAGGGGTGAACACCGGGGAGCTGTTTTTT,CASSQVWRTGVNTGELFF
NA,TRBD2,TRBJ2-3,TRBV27,TGTGCCAGCAGTTTATTAGGCGGGGGGGCCCCTCGGGATACGCAGTATTTT,CASSLLGGGAPRDTQYF
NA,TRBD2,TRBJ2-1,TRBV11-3,TGTGCCAGCAGCTTGGGGATCATAGCGGGAGATAAAAATGAGCAGTTCTTC,CASSLGIIAGDKNEQFF
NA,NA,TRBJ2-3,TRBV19,TGTGCCAGTAGTATATTTTCAAGCACAGATACGCAGTATTTT,CASSIFSSTDTQYF
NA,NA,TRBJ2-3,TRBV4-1,TGCGCCAGCAGCCAAGATCCCGGAACAGATACGCAGTATTTT,CASSQDPGTDTQYF
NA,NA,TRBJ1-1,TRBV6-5,TGTGCCTGCACCAGGGGATCGGGGGGTGAAGCTTTCTTT,CACTRGSGGEAFF
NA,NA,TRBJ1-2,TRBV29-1,TGCAGCGTCGAACAGGTGGGGGACTTCTATGGCTACACCTTC,CSVEQVGDFYGYTF
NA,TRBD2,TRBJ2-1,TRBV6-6,TGTGCCAGCAGTCTATCTAGCGGGAGTCGAGGTGAGCAGTTCTTC,CASSLSSGSRGEQFF
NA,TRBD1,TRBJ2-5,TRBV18,TGTGCCAGCTCACCTCCTCGGGGACAGGGAAGGGAGGAGACCCAGTACTTC,CASSPPRGQGREETQYF
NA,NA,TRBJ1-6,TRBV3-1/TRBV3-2,TGTGCCAGCAGCCAAGGCTCAGGTTTGGATAATTCACCCCTCCACTTT,CASSQGSGLDNSPLHF
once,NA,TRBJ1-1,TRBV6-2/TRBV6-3,TGTGCCAGCAGTTACTCTACGGTGGGGAGAACTGAAGCTTTCTTT,CASSYSTVGRTEAFF
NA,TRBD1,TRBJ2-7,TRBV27,TGTGCCAGCAGTTTTTGGACAGGGTCTTTTAACACCTACGAGCAGTACTTC,CASSFWTGSFNTYEQYF
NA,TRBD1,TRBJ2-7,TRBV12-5,TGTGCTAGTGGTTTGGTACAGGAGGGACAGGGCTACGAGCAGTACTTC,CASGLVQEGQGYEQYF